This T cell receptor (beta chain) is from a study of OX40 agonist ivuxolimab in advanced cancers. About the research overall: Cancers in dose escalation were hepatocellular, melanoma, renal cell and head and neck. Three patients responded partially, comprising one with hepatocellular carcinoma and two with cutaneous melanoma.

A word on this clone: Its antigen is still unknown.

Method: immunoSEQ multiplex PCR; TCRdb's copy keeps in-frame clones and lacks some. This sample has under 25,000 clones, with 75% to 85% found just once. The sampling schedule covered blood at baseline, cycle 4 day 1, and cycle 7 day 1. Germline V gene lookup returns CDR1 SGHTA and CDR2 FQGTGA. V gave up 5 bases and J gave up 4 bases, with 9 bases separating them. CDR3 length: 13 residues. Findings and caveats of the study: Nonresponders included some who also had low normalized T-cell clonal expansion.

The source of this sequence is an adult with an advanced solid tumor such as melanoma, head and neck, liver or kidney cancer. The sequences come from CD4+ or CD8+ T cells sorted from blood, collected in a trial of the OX40 agonist ivuxolimab. This chain joins TRBV7-3 and TRBJ1-3; D is unclear. For the CDR3, the DNA is TGTGCCAGCAGCGATTACTCCGGAAACACCATATATTTT. It translates to CASSDYSGNTIYF.